One sample yielded the 3 T cell receptor beta chains listed below, sequenced in a study of T cell responses to AZD1222 COVID-19 vaccine. The repertoire was sequenced with immunoSEQ multiplex PCR; TCRdb's copy has only in-frame clones and lacks some. The table lists 120,000 or so clones, around 90% of them singletons. Source: peripheral blood, taken on day 0 of AZD1222 vaccination. All receptors come from an adult in good health.

V is TRBV7-2 and J is TRBJ1-2; perhaps TRBD1 as D (5 bases). Trimming cost V 1 base and J 6 bases, with 12 bases left between them. Germline CDR1 reads SGHTA; CDR2 reads FQGNSA. This CDR3 is 14 amino acids long. The CDR3 loop reads CASSLGPGGDGYTF. The CDR3 DNA reads TGTGCCAGCAGCTTAGGCCCAGGAGGGGATGGCTACACCTTC.

This chain connects TRBV19 to TRBJ2-1, with TRBD2 matching 12 bases. Trimming removed 4 bases from V and 8 bases from J; junction bases left unmatched: 12. The CDR3 has 17 residues. Germline CDR1 LNHDA, CDR2 SQIVND (reference sequence). The CDR3 sequence is CASSTTSGTSGLYEQFF. The CDR3 DNA follows: TGTGCCAGTAGTACAACCTCCGGGACTAGCGGGTTATATGAGCAGTTCTTC.

This clone turned up a few times. The chain uses TRBV18 and TRBJ1-5, with D hard to call. CDR3 length: 14 amino acids. Per germline, CDR1 KGHSH and CDR2 LQKENI. Trimming left V 2 bases short and J 3 bases short, with 8 bases between. In DNA, the CDR3 is TGTGCCAGCTCACCAATAGCGACCAATCAGCCCCAGCATTTT. This translates into CASSPIATNQPQHF.